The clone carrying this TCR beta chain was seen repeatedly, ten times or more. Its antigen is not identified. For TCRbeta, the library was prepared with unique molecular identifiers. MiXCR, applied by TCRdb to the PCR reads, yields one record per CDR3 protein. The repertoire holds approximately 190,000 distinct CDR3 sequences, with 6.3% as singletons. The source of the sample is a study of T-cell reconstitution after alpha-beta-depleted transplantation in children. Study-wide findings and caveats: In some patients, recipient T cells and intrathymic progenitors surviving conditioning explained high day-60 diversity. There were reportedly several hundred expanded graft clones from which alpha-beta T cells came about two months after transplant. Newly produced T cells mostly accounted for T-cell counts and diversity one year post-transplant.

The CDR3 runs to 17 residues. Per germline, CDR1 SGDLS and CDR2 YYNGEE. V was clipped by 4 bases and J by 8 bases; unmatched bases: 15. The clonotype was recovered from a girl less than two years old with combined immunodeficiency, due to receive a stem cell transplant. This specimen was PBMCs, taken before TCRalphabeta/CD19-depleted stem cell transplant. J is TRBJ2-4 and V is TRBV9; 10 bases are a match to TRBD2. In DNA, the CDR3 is TGTGCCAGCAGCTCAAGCGGGGGGGGCGCGGGAATGCACATTCAGTACTTC. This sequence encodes CASSSSGGGAGMHIQYF.